This T cell receptor beta chain was sequenced during a study of PD-L1 blockade in urothelial cancer. Overall study: Blood gave a median around 140,000 T cells.

V was cut by 4 bases and J by 9 bases, with 17 bases left in between. The CDR3 extends over 14 amino acids. The germline V gene has CDR1 SGHRS and CDR2 YFSETQ. Produced via immunoSEQ multiplex PCR; TCRdb's table is partial and in-frame only. Among 75,000 to 95,000 clones listed, 85% to 95% were seen once. The time point denotes: peripheral blood 6 weeks after treatment start. The input for sequencing was PBMCs, taken around atezolizumab (anti-PD-L1) treatment. V gene TRBV5-1 combines with J gene TRBJ2-1, with D hard to call. This TCR was sampled from an elderly woman with urothelial cancer. The CDR3 DNA is TGCGCCAGCAGCCAACCGACTTTAGTAGGTGAGCAGTTCTTC. Residues: CASSQPTLVGEQFF.